This T cell receptor beta chain was documented in a study of blood T cell repertoires in COVID-19. Study at large: Nucleic acid was either cDNA or gDNA, and it came from T cells, B-cell-depleted T cells, or PBMCs.

TCRdb's table, derived via immunoSEQ multiplex PCR, lists solely in-frame clones and lacks some. The table has 110,000 to 150,000 clones, 90% seen once. The CDR3 runs 15 residues. Trimming cost V 7 bases and J 0 bases, with 12 bases left between them. CDR1 and CDR2 (germline): SGHTA, FQGNSA. This clonotype originated in an elderly woman with acute or convalescent COVID-19. The chain employs TRBV7-2 and TRBJ1-4; possibly TRBD1 for D (6 bases). Sequencing was carried out using peripheral blood. The CDR3 protein is CASTAGQSTNEKLFF. In nucleotides, the CDR3 is TGTGCCAGCACAGCCGGACAGTCAACTAATGAAAAACTGTTTTTT.